This passage covers 20 T cell receptor beta chains from one sample sequenced in a study of vaccination and CD4 T cells after COVID-19 (dated by TCRdb to between 2022 and 2023). Reading the label with the study, this specimen's treatment or condition is: roughly ten-day PBMC culture with coronavirus spike peptide pools or control peptides (ViraFEST assay). Their recognized antigens are unknown. The method behind the library was PCR. Sequenced using an Illumina iSeq 100. At the Johns Hopkins FTIC core, DNA from the cultured CD4+ T cells underwent TCR sequencing with the Oncomine TCR Beta short-read assay. TCRdb reran the public reads through fastp at Q25 and MiXCR, keeping productive beta chains. A single entry per CDR3 protein holds the most common genes and DNA from its merged rows. The sample table records around 21,000 distinct CDR3 sequences; around 48% of these occur just once. In total, the top ten clones hold roughly 4% of the sample.

The sequencing input was CD4+ T cells from blood, cultured in vitro. These receptors all stem from a human donor who had recovered from COVID-19.

Only a few counts were recorded for this clonotype. The chain is built from TRBV7-2 and TRBJ2-7; D perhaps matches TRBD1 (5 bases). The CDR3 runs to 13 residues. V lost 1 base and J lost 5, with 9 bases in between. CDR1 and CDR2 from the germline V gene are SGHTA and FQGNSA. The CDR3 nucleotides are TGTGCCAGCAGCTTAGACAGGCACAACGAGCAGTACTTC. Its protein product is CASSLDRHNEQYF.

V gene TRBV6-1 combines with J gene TRBJ2-5, with a tentative D call TRBD1 (6 bases). Germline lookup yields CDR1 MNHNS and CDR2 SASEGT. There are 14 residues in the CDR3. V dropped 5 bases and J dropped 5 bases, with 15 bases sitting between them. The CDR3 sequence is CASSRNRVWETQYF. The CDR3 coding sequence is TGTGCCAGCAGTCGGAACAGGGTGTGGGAGACCCAGTACTTC.

The chain recombines TRBV7-2 with TRBJ1-5; D might be TRBD1 (6 bases). Trimming pared 5 bases from V and 4 bases from J, leaving 9 bases between. The CDR3 extends over 13 amino acids. Per germline, CDR1 SGHTA and CDR2 FQGNSA. In DNA, the CDR3 is TGTGCCAGCAGCCTCAGGGGTAATCAGCCCCAGCATTTT. Its translation: CASSLRGNQPQHF.

This clonotype appeared a few times. The rearrangement uses TRBV7-3 and TRBJ2-2, with TRBD2 identical over 7 bases. Germline V gives CDR1 SGHTA, CDR2 FQGTGA. Trimming at V came to 3 bases and at J to 6 bases, leaving 4 bases not matched to a gene. The CDR3 spans 14 residues. The CDR3 DNA follows: TGTGCCAGCAGCTTTACCAGCGGGGCCGGGGAGCTGTTTTTT. It yields the protein CASSFTSGAGELFF.

This clonotype was observed a handful of times. The genes are TRBV19 and TRBJ2-7, with 7 bases lining up with TRBD2. The V gene's germline CDR1 is LNHDA and CDR2 SQIVND (reference sequence). There are 10 residues in the CDR3. The DNA for the CDR3 is TGTGACGGAACGGGGGGAGAGCAGTACTTC. Residues: CDGTGGEQYF.

The rearrangement links TRBV7-8 to TRBJ1-2; 7 nucleotides line up with TRBD1. This CDR3 is 15 amino acids long. V dropped 4 bases and J dropped 2; count of bases not matched to a gene: 7. Germline V gene sequence: CDR1 SGHVS, CDR2 FQNEAQ. The CDR3 DNA reads as TGTGCCAGCAGCTGGGGGTACAGGGGAAACTATGGCTACACCTTC. Encoded protein: CASSWGYRGNYGYTF.

This rearrangement joins TRBV5-1 to TRBJ2-3, with a weak D call TRBD2 (7 bases). The germline V gene encodes CDR1 SGHRS and CDR2 YFSETQ. This CDR3 comprises 15 residues. V gave up 6 bases and J gave up 4 bases, with 18 bases separating them. The CDR3: CASTRDGGPSDTQYF. CDR3 sequence (DNA): TGCGCCAGCACCCGGGACGGGGGGCCCTCAGATACGCAGTATTTT.

The chain carries TRBV19 and TRBJ1-2; D remains unclear. Per the germline V gene, CDR1 is LNHDA and CDR2 is SQIVND (reference sequence). V was clipped by 6 bases and J by 7 bases, with 12 bases between them. The CDR3 length is 12 residues. CDR3: CASSPTPSGYTF. Here the CDR3 DNA reads TGTGCCAGTAGCCCGACTCCGAGTGGCTACACCTTC.

This clonotype was observed a handful of times. The V call is TRBV27, the J call TRBJ2-7, with D tentatively TRBD2 (6 bases). V lost 5 bases, J lost 5 bases, and 22 bases lay in between. The CDR3 is 16 amino acids. From germline, CDR1 is MNHEY and CDR2 SMNVEV (reference sequence). The CDR3 sequence: CASSPRYGGIIHEQYF. The DNA of the CDR3 is TGTGCCAGCAGTCCGCGATACGGGGGAATCATCCACGAGCAGTACTTC.

CDR3 amino acids: CSGPGASRETQYF. CDR3 DNA sequence: TGCAGTGGTCCAGGGGCCTCCCGGGAGACCCAGTACTTC. The chain carries TRBV20-1 and TRBJ2-5; D might be TRBD1 (6 bases). This CDR3 contains 13 residues. CDR1 DFQATT and CDR2 SNEGSKA come from the germline V gene (reference sequence). V was clipped by 7 bases and J by 5 bases, with 17 bases between them.

This clonotype was detected a few times. CDR3 coding DNA: TGTGCCTGGAGTGCCCCCGACAGAGGAAATGGCTACACCTTC. Protein: CAWSAPDRGNGYTF. The chain recombines TRBV30 with TRBJ1-2; possible D gene TRBD1, 5 bases. The CDR3 is 14 residues long. V gave up 1 base and J gave up 6 bases, with 15 bases separating them. Germline CDR1 and CDR2: GTSNPN and SVGIG (reference sequence).

This clonotype was counted only a few times. V and J are TRBV20-1 and TRBJ2-5; 14 bases map to TRBD2. V lost 6 bases, J lost 3 bases, and 6 bases stayed unmatched. Germline V gene sequence: CDR1 DFQATT, CDR2 SNEGSKA (reference sequence). This CDR3 is built from 15 residues. The chain's CDR3 is CSAVRLAGGEETQYF. The CDR3 bases are TGCAGTGCCGTTCGACTAGCGGGAGGGGAAGAGACCCAGTACTTC.

This clonotype has just a few counts. The chain recombines TRBV27 with TRBJ1-2; a weak D match, TRBD1 (6 bases). CDR1 and CDR2 from the germline V gene are MNHEY and SMNVEV (reference sequence). Trimming pared 5 bases from V and 7 bases from J, leaving 14 bases between. The CDR3 is 13 amino acids. The DNA for the CDR3 is TGTGCCAGCAGTCCGGGACAAGGGCCTGGCTACACCTTC. It encodes CASSPGQGPGYTF.

The gene calls are TRBV2 and TRBJ2-7; D is uncertain. Germline values: CDR1 SNHLY, CDR2 FYNNEI. This CDR3 has 12 residues. V was shortened by 5 bases and J by 0 bases, with 5 bases between the two germline ends. The chain's CDR3 is CASSPSSYEQYF. The CDR3 bases are TGTGCCAGCAGTCCAAGCTCCTACGAGCAGTACTTC.

V usage is TRBV7-6 and J usage is TRBJ2-3; tentatively, D is TRBD1 (5 bases). Germline CDR1 SGHVS, CDR2 FNYEAQ. The CDR3 is 14 residues long. V lost 6 bases and J lost 1, with 11 bases in between. CDR3 loop: CASSSLGGTDTQYF. DNA of the CDR3: TGTGCCAGCAGTTCCTTAGGGGGCACAGATACGCAGTATTTT.

The rearrangement links TRBV5-4 to TRBJ2-1; TRBD2 agrees at 10 bases. Trimming took 5 bases from V and 9 from J; bases not matched to a gene: 14. CDR3 size: 16 residues. Germline loops: CDR1 SGHNT, CDR2 YYREEE (reference sequence). For the CDR3, the DNA is TGTGCCAGCAGTCGAGGGAGCGGGGGGGCCCTGGTTGAGCAGTTCTTC. Amino acids: CASSRGSGGALVEQFF.

There are a few counts of this clonotype. This sequence joins TRBV6-2 or TRBV6-3 and TRBJ1-2; 11 nucleotides align to TRBD1. The CDR3 is made up of 16 amino acids. From germline, CDR1 is MNHEY and CDR2 SVGEGT. V lost 2 bases and J lost 7; bases outside the gene matches: 9. For the CDR3, the DNA is TGTGCCAGCAGTTACGGACAGGGGGCGAAAGTTTTTGGCTACACCTTC. Amino acid sequence: CASSYGQGAKVFGYTF.

The sample holds a few counts of this clonotype. This sequence joins TRBV20-1 and TRBJ2-3; 9 bases are shared with TRBD2. CDR1 and CDR2 from the germline V gene are DFQATT and SNEGSKA (reference sequence). This CDR3 is built from 13 residues. Trimming at V came to 4 bases and at J to 5 bases, leaving 4 bases not matched to a gene. In DNA form, the CDR3 reads TGCAGTGCTATCCGCGGGGGGGGAGATACGCAGTATTTT. It yields the protein CSAIRGGGDTQYF.

The chain has TRBV7-9 and TRBJ1-2; D not certain. V was pared by 5 bases and J by 4 bases, with 14 bases between. This CDR3 spans 14 amino acids. In germline, CDR1 is SEHNR, CDR2 FQNEAQ (reference sequence). CDR3 sequence: CASSHDTEFYGYTF. CDR3 DNA sequence: TGTGCCAGCAGCCACGATACAGAGTTCTATGGCTACACCTTC.

The chain joins TRBV9 to TRBJ2-7; D may be TRBD1 (6 bases). Trimming cost V 0 bases and J 6 bases, with 13 bases left between them. Germline-derived CDR1 and CDR2 are SGDLS and YYNGEE. The CDR3 is 14 residues long. The CDR3 sequence: CASSVGGQYGEQYF. The CDR3 DNA sequence: TGTGCCAGCAGCGTAGGAGGACAGTACGGCGAGCAGTACTTC.